The clone carrying this TCR beta chain was counted many times. These data are taken from a study of T cells in Graves' hyperthyroidism and ophthalmopathy. The germline V gene encodes CDR1 SGHVS and CDR2 FQNEAQ. J gave up 3 bases and V 7 bases, and 9 bases lay outside the gene matches. This CDR3 contains 14 residues. Amplification targeted TCR beta CDR3 regions from RNA transcripts. TCR CDR3 underwent first-round RT-PCR with the HTBI primer set. A single record per CDR3 protein comes from TCRdb applying MiXCR to the multiplex PCR reads. The top ten hold approximately 15% of the sample, which has fewer than 700,000 distinct CDR3 sequences, under 20% seen once. It was uncontrolled infection, other autoimmune disease, pregnancy or lactation that excluded patients.

V gene TRBV7-8 combines with J gene TRBJ2-7; 7 bases agree with TRBD2. The sample comprised blood. This receptor was taken from a woman younger than 30 with Graves' ophthalmopathy. The CDR3 DNA follows: TGTGCCAGCAACGTGATAGGGACTAACTACGAGCAGTACTTC. Its protein product is CASNVIGTNYEQYF. Using reference TRBV7-8 and TRBJ2-7 for the parts outside the CDR3, the full variable domain is GAGVSQSPRYKVAKRGQDVALRCDPISGHVSLFWYQQALGQGPEFLTYFQNEAQLDKSGLPSDRFFAERPEGSVSTLKIQRTQQEDSAVYLCASNVIGTNYEQYFGPGTRLTVT.